The T cell receptor (beta chain) under discussion was sequenced for a study of shared clonotypes between healthy human individuals. Healthy HIV-negative adults without recent acute infections or vaccinations served as donors. The V gene's germline CDR1 is LNHNV and CDR2 YYDKDF (reference sequence). The V gene lost 3 bases and the J gene lost 8 bases, with 13 bases spanning the gap. This CDR3 comprises 14 residues. Method: immunoSEQ multiplex PCR; TCRdb's copy keeps in-frame clones and lacks some. The repertoire holds some 2.3 million clones, approximately 95% seen once, with 0.35% to 0.5% in the top ten. Findings and limits, study-wide: Several donors held about 5% of naive CD4 clonotypes in common. Only blood was sampled, and tissue TCR repertoires likely differ from blood ones. Larger richness was generally estimated for naive than memory subsets.

With regard to this clone: Its antigen is unidentified.

Sequenced material: naive CD4+ T cells from PBMCs. Sample subset: CD45RA+ positively selected. This rearrangement joins TRBV15 to TRBJ1-4, with a weak D call TRBD1 (5 bases). This TCR was recovered from a man aged 18 to 35 in good health. Some clones in this sample may be carry-over from other donors' samples. CDR3 DNA: TGTGCCACCAGCAGTTGGAGGGACCGGGAAAAACTGTTTTTT. This codes for CATSSWRDREKLFF.